The 22 T cell receptor beta chains listed next were all sequenced from one sample in a study of CD8 T cells in Susac syndrome. Random hexamers were used to reverse transcribe an amount of roughly 0.5 to 1 ug RNA. TCRdb called the immunoSEQ multiplex PCR reads again in MiXCR, with one record for every CDR3 protein. The sample contains a few hundred thousand distinct CDR3 sequences, 85% to 90% of which appear only once. Sequencing input: CD8+ T cells from PBMCs. All receptors derive from a human donor with multiple sclerosis.

The chain carries TRBV20-1 and TRBJ1-1, with D perhaps matching TRBD1 (6 bases). The CDR3 contains 17 residues. Germline V gene lookup returns CDR1 DFQATT and CDR2 SNEGSKA (reference sequence). Trimming took 3 bases from V and 4 from J, leaving 24 bases between them. The CDR3, as DNA: TGCAGTGCTAGGCGGACAGAAGGAGTAATTGTGGGCACTGAAGCTTTCTTT. It specifies CSARRTEGVIVGTEAFF.

The chain combines TRBV27 with TRBJ1-5, with TRBD1 as a possible D gene (5 bases). Germline V gene data show CDR1 as MNHEY and CDR2 as SMNVEV (reference sequence). The V gene lost 5 bases and the J gene lost 0 bases, with 14 bases spanning the gap. The CDR3 consists of 16 residues. The CDR3 here is CASSRGFVYSNQPQHF. The CDR3 nucleotides read TGTGCCAGCAGTAGGGGTTTCGTGTATAGCAATCAGCCCCAGCATTTT.

The rearrangement uses TRBV5-8 and TRBJ1-1, with a tentative D call TRBD1 (5 bases). There are 14 residues in the CDR3. Germline V lookup: CDR1 SGHTS, CDR2 YDEGEE. Deletions cut 3 bases from V and 0 bases from J, with 9 bases between. CDR3: CASSWATVNTEAFF. CDR3 coding DNA: TGTGCCAGCAGCTGGGCGACAGTGAACACTGAAGCTTTCTTT.

The V gene is TRBV7-6, the J gene TRBJ2-3, with D maybe TRBD2 (5 bases). The CDR3 has 15 amino acids. The V gene's germline CDR1 is SGHVS and CDR2 FNYEAQ. Trimming removed 1 base at V and 5 bases at J, with 13 bases between. DNA for the CDR3: TGTGCCAGCAGCTTAGAGGCGGGTTTCGAAGATACGCAGTATTTT. Residues: CASSLEAGFEDTQYF.

This rearrangement joins TRBV6-5 to TRBJ2-1; D unclear. V was shortened by 4 bases and J by 0 bases, with 22 bases between the two germline ends. CDR3 length: 19 residues. In germline, CDR1 is MNHEY, CDR2 SVGAGI. CDR3 sequence reads: CASSSQDQARLSSYNEQFF. The CDR3 coding sequence is TGTGCCAGCAGTTCCCAGGACCAGGCGAGATTGAGCTCCTACAATGAGCAGTTCTTC.

This chain joins TRBV27 and TRBJ1-1; possible D gene TRBD1, 6 bases. Germline CDR1 is MNHEY and CDR2 is SMNVEV (reference sequence). The CDR3 contains 15 residues. Trimming took 5 bases from V and 3 from J, leaving 16 bases between them. CDR3 nucleotide sequence: TGTGCCAGCAGTCACCCGGGACAACCGCACACTGAAGCTTTCTTT. Translating it yields CASSHPGQPHTEAFF.

V gene TRBV4-1 combines with J gene TRBJ2-3, with 11 bases lining up with TRBD2. Germline V lookup: CDR1 MGHRA, CDR2 YSYEKL. This CDR3 is 16 amino acids long. The trim removed 3 bases at V and 2 bases at J, leaving 4 bases unmatched. CDR3 protein: CASSQPGLADTDTQYF. The CDR3 coding sequence is TGCGCCAGCAGCCAGCCGGGACTAGCGGACACAGATACGCAGTATTTT.

This clonotype was detected only a few times. V usage is TRBV6-1 and J usage is TRBJ2-5; D gene ambiguous. Per the germline V gene, CDR1 is MNHNS and CDR2 is SASEGT. V shed 2 bases and J shed 7 bases, with 14 bases lying between them. The CDR3 has 14 residues. The CDR3 here is CASSELGDLVTQYF. The CDR3 DNA follows: TGTGCCAGCAGTGAACTAGGAGATCTGGTGACCCAGTACTTC.

The chain carries TRBV27 and TRBJ2-1; tentatively, D is TRBD1 (6 bases). Germline CDR1 is MNHEY and CDR2 is SMNVEV (reference sequence). The V end was cut by 8 bases, the J end by 9 bases, with 17 bases between. This CDR3 comprises 13 residues. The CDR3 sequence: CASALMRGSEQFF. DNA of the CDR3: TGTGCCAGCGCCCTAATGAGGGGGAGTGAGCAGTTCTTC.

The J gene is TRBJ2-1, the V gene TRBV4-1; 7 nucleotides line up with TRBD1. Germline-derived CDR1 and CDR2 are MGHRA and YSYEKL. CDR3 length: 14 residues. V was clipped by 0 bases and J by 9 bases; unmatched bases: 5. CDR3 region: CASSQEEGAGEQFF. CDR3 DNA: TGCGCCAGCAGCCAAGAAGAGGGGGCCGGTGAGCAGTTCTTC.

This chain connects TRBV14 to TRBJ1-6, with TRBD1 identical over 7 bases. Germline V CDR1 and CDR2: SGHDN, FVKESK. Trimming at V came to 1 base and at J to 7 bases, leaving 7 bases not matched to a gene. This CDR3 comprises 16 residues. CDR3 protein: CASSQGITGENSPLHF. CDR3 in DNA: TGTGCCAGCAGCCAAGGGATTACAGGGGAAAATTCACCCCTCCACTTT.

The chain recombines TRBV5-1 with TRBJ2-5, with no clear D. The CDR3 is made up of 14 amino acids. With 3 bases removed from V and 5 bases from J, the gap between germline ends came to 14 bases. CDR1 and CDR2 from the germline V gene are SGHRS and YFSETQ. The CDR3 protein is CASSSTLAGETQYF. CDR3 DNA: TGCGCCAGCAGCTCCACCTTAGCTGGGGAGACCCAGTACTTC.

This clonotype has only a few counts. The V and J genes are TRBV5-5 and TRBJ1-2; 9 positions agree with TRBD1. Germline CDR1 reads SGHKS; CDR2 reads YYEKEE (reference sequence). The junction had 10 bases not matched to a gene; V was cut back by 2 bases and J by 5 bases. The CDR3 contains 16 residues. This CDR3 reads CASSFRTSGTGYGYTF. CDR3 DNA: TGTGCCAGCAGCTTTCGAACTAGCGGGACAGGGTATGGCTACACCTTC.

The chain carries TRBV2 and TRBJ2-2, with 7 bases lining up with TRBD2. V shed 4 bases and J 6 bases; nucleotides not matched to a gene: 11. The CDR3 contains 16 residues. Per germline, CDR1 SNHLY and CDR2 FYNNEI. The CDR3 coding sequence is TGTGCCAGCAGTGTTGCGGGACTAAGCAGGGCCGGGGAGCTGTTTTTT. This sequence encodes CASSVAGLSRAGELFF.

This clonotype turned up a few times. J is TRBJ2-2 and V is TRBV11-2, with D perhaps TRBD1 or TRBD2 (6 bases each). Trimming removed 6 bases at V and 0 bases at J, with 14 bases between. Germline CDR1 is SGHAT and CDR2 is FQNNGV. CDR3 length: 16 amino acids. The DNA of the CDR3 is TGTGCCAGCAGAGTGGTTGGGGGGCCGAACACCGGGGAGCTGTTTTTT. As protein: CASRVVGGPNTGELFF.

This clonotype was seen just once. The V and J genes are TRBV27 and TRBJ1-1; D is unresolved. V gave up 8 bases and J gave up 1 base, with 11 bases separating them. This CDR3 comprises 13 residues. From germline, CDR1 is MNHEY and CDR2 SMNVEV (reference sequence). CDR3 bases: TGTGCCAGCGGCCCCCTTCGGAACACTGAAGCTTTCTTT. As protein: CASGPLRNTEAFF.

The V call is TRBV7-8, the J call TRBJ2-2; 8 nucleotides agree with TRBD2. The V gene's germline CDR1 is SGHVS and CDR2 FQNEAQ. The ends lost 5 bases at V and 3 bases at J; junction bases unmatched: 2. This CDR3 has 14 residues. The CDR3 loop reads CASSPGGHTGELFF. The CDR3, as DNA: TGTGCCAGCAGCCCGGGGGGGCACACCGGGGAGCTGTTTTTT.

V is TRBV5-6 and J is TRBJ2-1; no clear D. Looked up from germline, CDR1 is SGHDT and CDR2 is YYEEEE. V lost 0 bases, J lost 12 bases, and 16 bases lay in between. CDR3 length equals 14 residues. The CDR3 region is CASSLAQSLKGQFF. The DNA for the CDR3 is TGTGCCAGCAGCTTGGCGCAGAGCTTAAAGGGGCAGTTCTTC.

The count of this clonotype is one. The chain employs TRBV27 and TRBJ1-1; D uncertain. This CDR3 spans 15 amino acids. V was shortened by 0 bases and J by 4 bases, with 12 bases between the two germline ends. Germline values: CDR1 MNHEY, CDR2 SMNVEV (reference sequence). The CDR3 here is CASSLSQVSRTEAFF. The CDR3 DNA reads as TGTGCCAGCAGTTTATCCCAAGTATCGCGCACTGAAGCTTTCTTT.

V usage is TRBV4-1 and J usage is TRBJ2-7; no firm D call. CDR1 and CDR2 from the germline V gene are MGHRA and YSYEKL. The CDR3 is made up of 16 amino acids. The V end was cut by 0 bases, the J end by 1 base, with 13 bases between. The CDR3 here is CASSQDADGSSYEQYF. The CDR3, as DNA: TGCGCCAGCAGCCAAGACGCGGACGGATCTTCCTACGAGCAGTACTTC.

The chain uses TRBV5-1 and TRBJ2-7; D unclear. The germline V and J ends were trimmed by 0 bases and 2 bases, with 15 bases remaining between them. This CDR3 comprises 16 residues. Germline V gene lookup returns CDR1 SGHRS and CDR2 YFSETQ. The CDR3 DNA reads as TGCGCCAGCAGCTTGGTAGCCGCGACATCCCCCTACGAGCAGTACTTC. This translates into CASSLVAATSPYEQYF.

This clonotype has a handful of counts. Germline is not matched at one junction end, which may reflect a read error. The chain carries TRBV6-5 and TRBJ2-1; D not certain. Germline assignment: CDR1 MNHEY and CDR2 SVGAGI. The CDR3 contains 11 residues. The CDR3 DNA reads TGTGCCAGCAGTTCCTTCAATGAGCAGTTCTTC. It specifies CASSSFNEQFF.